Shown below are 26 T cell receptor beta chains from a single sample sequenced in a study of shared clonotypes between healthy human individuals. Profiled with immunoSEQ multiplex PCR; TCRdb holds only in-frame clones, not every one. The table lists hundreds of thousands of clones, around three quarters of them singletons, with around 12% in the top ten. What was sequenced was PBMCs. These receptors were obtained from a woman aged 40 to 50 in good health. Some clones in this sample may be carry-over from other donors' samples.

This rearrangement joins TRBV11-1 to TRBJ2-5, with a possible D match to TRBD2 (6 bases). V was clipped by 0 bases and J by 4 bases, with 12 bases between them. Germline CDR1 and CDR2: SGHAT and FQDESV (reference sequence). The CDR3 loop spans 15 amino acids. The CDR3 DNA sequence: TGTGCCAGCAGCTTAGCGGGCGGGCGGGGAGAGACCCAGTACTTC. Its translation: CASSLAGGRGETQYF.

This clone was seen only once. This chain uses TRBV4-2 with TRBJ2-1; 8 positions agree with TRBD2. The V and J ends lost 4 bases and 0 bases, in that order; junction bases with no gene match: 17. Per germline, CDR1 LGHNA and CDR2 YNFKEQ. CDR3 length: 20 residues. Here the CDR3 DNA reads TGTGCCAGCAGCCCGGAGATCCTAGCGGGCGCCCTTAGCTCCTACAATGAGCAGTTCTTC. Its protein product is CASSPEILAGALSSYNEQFF.

The chain combines TRBV18 with TRBJ1-4; no reliable D call. Trimming removed 4 bases from V and 3 bases from J, with 6 bases in between. This CDR3 is 13 amino acids long. Germline CDR1 and CDR2: KGHSH and LQKENI. CDR3 residues: CASSQSANEKLFF. DNA of the CDR3: TGTGCCAGCTCACAATCTGCTAATGAAAAACTGTTTTTT.

This clone was recorded once. The rearrangement links TRBV19 to TRBJ1-5; no reliable D call. Germline V lookup: CDR1 LNHDA, CDR2 SQIVND (reference sequence). V was shortened by 1 base and J by 6 bases, with 13 bases between the two germline ends. The CDR3 covers 15 residues. CDR3 in amino acids: CASSIGPWVSQPQHF. The CDR3 bases are TGTGCCAGTAGTATAGGGCCCTGGGTTTCTCAGCCCCAGCATTTT. The complete variable domain, with remaining parts taken from reference TRBV19 and TRBJ1-5, reads DGGITQSPKYLFRKEGQNVTLSCEQNLNHDAMYWYRQDPGQGLRLIYYSQIVNDFQKGDIAEGYSVSREKKESFPLTVTSAQKNPTAFYLCASSIGPWVSQPQHFGDGTRLSIL.

The rearrangement joins TRBV7-2 to TRBJ2-1; 10 positions match TRBD2. This CDR3 is built from 15 residues. The V gene's germline CDR1 is SGHTA and CDR2 FQGNSA. V was pared by 1 base and J by 13 bases, with 10 bases of the junction left unmatched. The CDR3 DNA follows: TGTGCCAGCAGCTTAGTAGGGGAACTAGCGGGGTTCCAGTTCTTC. Translated: CASSLVGELAGFQFF. Variable domain in full (rest from reference TRBV7-2 and TRBJ2-1): GAGVSQSPSNKVTEKGKDVELRCDPISGHTALYWYRQSLGQGLEFLIYFQGNSAPDKSGLPSDRFSAERTGGSVSTLTIQRTQQEDSAVYLCASSLVGELAGFQFFGPGTRLTVL.

This clone was recorded only once. The V and J genes are TRBV7-9 and TRBJ1-6; no firm D call. The germline V gene has CDR1 SEHNR and CDR2 FQNEAQ (reference sequence). Trimming removed 5 bases from V and 8 bases from J, with 10 bases in between. The CDR3 sequence is 13 residues long. As DNA, the CDR3 is TGTGCCAGCAGCGCTGACGGGGATTCACCCCTCCACTTT. Translated: CASSADGDSPLHF.

The count of this clone is one. As DNA, the CDR3 is TGTGCCAGCAGTTTAAGGTGGGCTAGGACAGATACGCAGTATTTT. Amino acid sequence: CASSLRWARTDTQYF. The chain is built from TRBV27 and TRBJ2-3; D gene ambiguous. V was shortened by 2 bases and J by 3 bases, with 12 bases between the two germline ends. The CDR3 spans 15 residues. In germline, CDR1 is MNHEY, CDR2 SMNVEV (reference sequence).

The chain carries TRBV28 and TRBJ2-5; TRBD2 matches 8 bases. This CDR3 has 14 residues. CDR1 MDHEN and CDR2 SYDVKM come from the germline V gene. J lost 2 bases, V lost 8 bases, and 7 bases had no gene match. The CDR3 DNA sequence: TGTGCCAGCTCAAGGGCGGGAGGACAAGAGACCCAGTACTTC. Its translation is CASSRAGGQETQYF.

Remarks on this clone: With a much larger clone just one base away, this may be a read error. The genes are TRBV25-1 and TRBJ2-2; unclear D gene. V shed 5 bases and J shed 5 bases, with 3 bases lying between them. Germline values: CDR1 MGHDK, CDR2 SYGVNS. The CDR3 contains 11 residues. The CDR3 DNA is TGTGCCAGCAGTCGAACCGGGGAGCTGTTTTTT. Its protein product is CASSRTGELFF.

The chain links TRBV10-3 to TRBJ2-1; D unresolved. The V end lost 0 bases, the J end lost 5 bases, and 2 bases lay between the germline ends. The germline gives CDR1 ENHRY, CDR2 SYGVKD. The CDR3 runs to 12 residues. The CDR3 DNA sequence: TGTGCCATCAGTGAGTCAGACAATGAGCAGTTCTTC. It codes for CAISESDNEQFF.

This clone showed up just once. This sequence may be a read error, since a much larger clone differs from it by one base. In the same sample, other DNA sequences code for this CDR3. The rearrangement joins TRBV30 to TRBJ1-2; TRBD1 aligns across 9 bases. Germline CDR1 reads GTSNPN; CDR2 reads SVGIG (reference sequence). This CDR3 has 14 residues. In DNA, the CDR3 is TGTGCCTGGAGTTTGACAGGGGGGATCTATGGCTACACCTTT. Translated: CAWSLTGGIYGYTF.

V and J are TRBV9 and TRBJ1-2; TRBD1 matches at 7 bases. Germline V gives CDR1 SGDLS, CDR2 YYNGEE. Germline trimming cut 3 bases from V and 0 bases from J; bases unmatched to any gene: 5. CDR3 length equals 15 residues. In nucleotides, the CDR3 is TGTGCCAGCAGCGGCCTGACAGGGACTAACTATGGCTACACCTTC. Its protein product is CASSGLTGTNYGYTF.

The genes are TRBV25-1 and TRBJ2-3; D uncertain. V shed 1 base and J shed 6 bases, with 8 bases lying between them. The CDR3 is made up of 13 amino acids. The germline gives CDR1 MGHDK, CDR2 SYGVNS. DNA of the CDR3: TGTGCCAGCAGTGAATTTAGTAGGGATACGCAGTATTTT. The encoded protein is CASSEFSRDTQYF.

The chain uses TRBV7-6 and TRBJ2-5; TRBD1 matches at 9 bases. V was pared by 5 bases and J by 4 bases, with 2 bases of the junction left unmatched. Germline V gene sequence: CDR1 SGHVS, CDR2 FNYEAQ. The CDR3 length is 13 residues. The CDR3 reads CASSKDRGETQYF. For the CDR3, the DNA is TGTGCCAGCAGCAAGGACAGGGGAGAGACCCAGTACTTC.

The chain has TRBV4-1 and TRBJ2-3; 7 bases line up with TRBD2. Germline loops: CDR1 MGHRA, CDR2 YSYEKL. The J segment lost 1 base and the V segment lost 0 bases, leaving 7 bases of the junction unmatched. This CDR3 is built from 17 residues. CDR3 DNA sequence: TGCGCCAGCAGCCAAGAATTCATTACTAGCGGCACAGATACGCAGTATTTT. Residues: CASSQEFITSGTDTQYF.

The CDR3 reads CASSLAQASGRLNNEQFF. The DNA of the CDR3 is TGCGCCAGCAGCTTGGCCCAAGCTAGCGGGAGGTTGAACAATGAGCAGTTCTTC. This chain uses TRBV5-1 with TRBJ2-1, with 11 bases matching TRBD2. Trimming at V came to 0 bases and at J to 5 bases, leaving 10 bases not matched to a gene. Germline V gene data show CDR1 as SGHRS and CDR2 as YFSETQ. The CDR3 has 18 residues.

The J gene is TRBJ2-7, the V gene TRBV6-1, with D perhaps TRBD1 (5 bases). The germline V and J ends were trimmed by 3 bases and 3 bases, with 12 bases remaining between them. Germline CDR1 reads MNHNS; CDR2 reads SASEGT. The CDR3 is 14 residues long. The chain's CDR3 is CASSDFRVFYEQYF. The CDR3 nucleotides read TGTGCCAGCAGTGATTTCAGGGTCTTCTACGAGCAGTACTTC.

This clone was counted many times. V and J are TRBV6-4 and TRBJ2-1; 12 nucleotides match TRBD1. This CDR3 comprises 14 residues. In germline, CDR1 is MRHNA, CDR2 SNTAGT. V was pared by 6 bases and J by 8 bases, with 5 bases of the junction left unmatched. The CDR3 DNA sequence: TGTGCCAGCAGCGGGGGACAGGGGGCCGATGAGCAGTTCTTC. It encodes CASSGGQGADEQFF.

The sample holds a few counts of this clone. This chain uses TRBV27 with TRBJ1-1; D is unclear. CDR3 length: 12 amino acids. Germline values: CDR1 MNHEY, CDR2 SMNVEV (reference sequence). The V end lost 6 bases, the J end lost 6 bases, and 11 bases lay between the germline ends. DNA of the CDR3: TGTGCCAGCAGCCGGAACTGGGCTGAAGCTTTCTTT. It codes for CASSRNWAEAFF.

The chain couples TRBV7-9 to TRBJ1-1; possibly TRBD1 for D (5 bases). Germline V gives CDR1 SEHNR, CDR2 FQNEAQ (reference sequence). V was cut by 5 bases and J by 0 bases, with 19 bases left in between. The CDR3 runs to 17 residues. The CDR3 DNA reads as TGTGCCAGCAGCACTCCTCATTTCAGGGAGGTGAACACTGAAGCTTTCTTT. It is translated as CASSTPHFREVNTEAFF.

The CDR3 region is CASTRGTQQGTDTQYF. The CDR3 DNA reads TGTGCCAGCACCCGGGGGACCCAGCAGGGGACAGATACGCAGTATTTT. V and J are TRBV6-6 and TRBJ2-3, with D perhaps being TRBD1 or TRBD2 (6 bases each). The CDR3 is made up of 16 amino acids. Trimming cost V 7 bases and J 3 bases, with 20 bases left between them. The germline V gene encodes CDR1 MNHNY and CDR2 SVGAGI (reference sequence).

Worth noting for this clone: Other nucleotide sequences in the sample specify the same CDR3. The rearrangement uses TRBV30 and TRBJ1-5; TRBD1 agrees at 8 bases. The length of the CDR3 is 13 residues. CDR1 is GTSNPN, CDR2 SVGIG, per germline (reference sequence). With 0 bases clipped from V and 5 bases from J, the junction kept 0 bases outside the gene matches. The CDR3 DNA follows: TGTGCCTGGAGTGTGACAGGGGATCAGCCCCAGCATTTT. Its protein product is CAWSVTGDQPQHF.

The chain recombines TRBV6-1 with TRBJ2-7, with TRBD2 matching over 9 bases. Trimming removed 3 bases from V and 2 bases from J; junction bases left unmatched: 5. CDR3 length: 15 residues. Germline lookup yields CDR1 MNHNS and CDR2 SASEGT. The DNA for the CDR3 is TGTGCCAGCAGTGATCGGGTAGCGGGAGCCTACGAGCAGTACTTC. This gives the protein CASSDRVAGAYEQYF.

This clone showed up many times. The chain carries TRBV28 and TRBJ1-3; 10 nucleotides align to TRBD1. The germline V gene has CDR1 MDHEN and CDR2 SYDVKM. This CDR3 has 18 residues. The trim removed 5 bases at V and 0 bases at J, leaving 10 bases unmatched. The CDR3 DNA reads as TGTGCCAGCAGTCCTAATCCGGGACAGGGGAGCTCTGGAAACACCATATATTTT. As protein: CASSPNPGQGSSGNTIYF.

V usage is TRBV4-1 and J usage is TRBJ2-1; D is undetermined. Per the germline V gene, CDR1 is MGHRA and CDR2 is YSYEKL. Trimming took off 1 base at V and 7 bases at J, with 17 bases between the two ends. The CDR3 totals 16 residues. CDR3 nucleotides: TGCGCCAGCAGCCAAGGTACGGTGCGGCCCCAGAATGAGCAGTTCTTC. Translating gives CASSQGTVRPQNEQFF.

The table lists this clone with a count of one. This chain joins TRBV5-4 and TRBJ2-6; D remains unclear. Trimming removed 0 bases at V and 0 bases at J, with 7 bases between. The CDR3 is made up of 16 amino acids. The germline V gene has CDR1 SGHNT and CDR2 YYREEE (reference sequence). The CDR3 loop reads CASSLAANSGANVLTF. In nucleotides, the CDR3 is TGTGCCAGCAGCTTGGCGGCCAACTCTGGGGCCAACGTCCTGACTTTC.